Each of the 2 T cell receptor beta chains below was sequenced from the same sample in a study of a mutant IDH1 vaccine in newly diagnosed glioma. Using immunoSEQ multiplex PCR, the repertoire was profiled, and TCRdb retains in-frame clones only, with some absent. Of around 52,000 clones listed, over 80% are singletons. Time point defined: week 5, during vaccination. The vaccine gave 300 ug of a 20-mer mutant IDH1 peptide subcutaneously per dose. No antigen has been assigned to these receptors. The material was PBMCs, obtained from a glioma patient whose treatment included an IDH1 peptide vaccine. The receptors come from a woman between 35 and 50 years old with glioma.

The chain employs TRBV15 and TRBJ1-1; D unresolved. V was cut by 0 bases and J by 2 bases, with 4 bases left in between. CDR3 length: 13 amino acids. Germline V gene lookup returns CDR1 LNHNV and CDR2 YYDKDF (reference sequence). The CDR3 DNA is TGTGCCACCAGCAGAGAGCTTAACACTGAAGCTTTCTTT. It is translated as CATSRELNTEAFF. The whole variable domain, filled in from reference TRBV15 and TRBJ1-1, reads DAMVIQNPRYQVTQFGKPVTLSCSQTLNHNVMYWYQQKSSQAPKLLFHYYDKDFNNEADTPDNFQSRRPNTSFCFLDIRSPGLGDTAMYLCATSRELNTEAFFGQGTRLTVV.

This clone occurred once. V and J are TRBV5-1 and TRBJ2-7; D is undetermined. This CDR3 region has 15 residues. With 4 bases removed from V and 3 bases from J, the gap between germline ends came to 17 bases. Germline V gene data show CDR1 as SGHRS and CDR2 as YFSETQ. CDR3 sequence: CASSPKDGRLYEQYF. In nucleotides, the CDR3 is TGCGCCAGCAGCCCCAAAGACGGTCGCCTCTACGAGCAGTACTTC.